This T cell receptor (beta chain) was sequenced for a study of neurological immune-mediated disorders. The germline V gene has CDR1 DFQATT and CDR2 SNEGSKA (reference sequence). This CDR3 region has 15 residues. Trimming shortened V by 0 bases and J by 8 bases, and 14 bases separated the two germline ends. TCRdb reprocessed the 5' RACE reads via MiXCR and lists one record per CDR3 protein. The sample consists of roughly 80,000 distinct CDR3 sequences, roughly a sixth of them appearing once. This clonotype occurred many times. This chain uses TRBV20-1 with TRBJ1-6; D gene uncertain. The receptor was isolated from a middle-aged woman in good health. Sequencing was done on a sample of PBMCs. The CDR3 DNA follows: TGCAGTGCTAGAGATTTCAAGGGAGGTGATTCACCCCTCCACTTT. Translation: CSARDFKGGDSPLHF.